This T cell receptor beta chain was sequenced during a study of blood T cell repertoires in COVID-19. Looking at the study overall: Sites in the United States, Italy and Spain provided acute and convalescent COVID-19 samples.

This clone was seen a few times. Under the authors' procedure: Researchers report that nucleated cell counts were estimated from reference gene primer amplification. Repertoires were generated with immunoSEQ multiplex PCR, while TCRdb's copy carries only in-frame clones and drops some. D and trimming come from the DNA, and the V and J calls and clone size come from that table. The data contain more than 55,000 clones, approximately 79% of them singletons. The CDR3 is 12 residues long. Germline values: CDR1 MNHEY, CDR2 SVGAGI. V was pared by 7 bases and J by 7 bases, with 13 bases between. The chain carries TRBV6-5 and TRBJ1-2; D gene unclear. The sequenced sample was peripheral blood. The clonotype comes from a man between 60 and 75 years old with acute or convalescent COVID-19. The CDR3 DNA sequence: TGTGCCAGCAAGGCTCCAAGCGGTGGCTACACCTTC. Amino acid sequence: CASKAPSGGYTF.